One and the same sample provided the 15 T cell receptor beta chains below, sequenced in a study of blood T cell repertoires in COVID-19. The repertoire was sequenced with immunoSEQ multiplex PCR; TCRdb's copy has only in-frame clones and lacks some. The sample gives about 88,000 clones, roughly 87% of which show up once; around 15% is in the top ten. Sequencing input: peripheral blood. These receptors came from a male donor with acute or convalescent COVID-19.

This chain uses TRBV18 with TRBJ1-6; D is unclear. CDR3 length: 14 amino acids. V was shortened by 6 bases and J by 8 bases, with 14 bases between the two germline ends. Looked up from germline, CDR1 is KGHSH and CDR2 is LQKENI. This chain's CDR3 is CASSTEGGDSPLHF. CDR3 nucleotides: TGTGCCAGCTCTACAGAGGGCGGGGATTCACCCCTCCACTTT.

The V and J genes are TRBV11-2 and TRBJ2-3, with 10 bases that match TRBD2. V lost 3 bases, J lost 3 bases, and 12 bases stayed unmatched. The CDR3 has 18 residues. Germline CDR1 is SGHAT and CDR2 is FQNNGV. The DNA for the CDR3 is TGTGCCAGCAGCTTTGTTAGGGCTAGCGGGGGAGGGACAGATACGCAGTATTTT. Its translation: CASSFVRASGGGTDTQYF.

This clone was counted once. The rearrangement uses TRBV6-5 and TRBJ2-5, with 11 bases fitting TRBD1. The ends lost 5 bases at V and 5 bases at J; junction bases unmatched: 4. Germline V gene lookup returns CDR1 MNHEY and CDR2 SVGAGI. CDR3 length: 14 amino acids. The CDR3: CASSTGTGGETQYF. DNA of the CDR3: TGTGCCAGCAGTACCGGGACAGGGGGGGAGACCCAGTACTTC.

This clone was picked up one time. The genes are TRBV27 and TRBJ2-1, with D possibly TRBD2 on 6 matching bases. Trimming cost V 2 bases and J 2 bases, with 10 bases left between them. The CDR3 spans 15 residues. CDR1 is MNHEY and CDR2 is SMNVEV in the germline V gene (reference sequence). The CDR3: CASSLTWGAYNEQFF. As DNA, the CDR3 is TGTGCCAGCAGTTTAACCTGGGGGGCCTACAATGAGCAGTTCTTC.

V usage is TRBV18 and J usage is TRBJ2-7; 9 bases align to TRBD1. CDR1 and CDR2 from the germline V gene are KGHSH and LQKENI. This CDR3 has 14 amino acids. The ends lost 3 bases at V and 7 bases at J; junction bases unmatched: 7. The CDR3 nucleotides are TGTGCCAGCTCACCCGGGACAGGGCGTAGGGAGCAGTACTTC. Translated, it gives CASSPGTGRREQYF.

The sample holds one count of this clone. CDR3 in amino acids: CASSLSLDSVAAGELFF. CDR3 nucleotides: TGTGCCAGCAGCTTAAGTCTCGACAGTGTCGCAGCCGGGGAGCTGTTTTTT. The chain combines TRBV7-3 with TRBJ2-2, with D possibly being TRBD1 (5 bases). CDR1 is SGHTA and CDR2 is FQGTGA in the germline V gene. The CDR3 spans 17 residues. Deletions cut 1 base from V and 6 bases from J, with 18 bases between. Full variable domain (remainder filled in from reference TRBV7-3 and TRBJ2-2): GAGVSQTPSNKVTEKGKYVELRCDPISGHTALYWYRQSLGQGPEFLIYFQGTGAADDSGLPNDRFFAVRPEGSVSTLKIQRTERGDSAVYLCASSLSLDSVAAGELFFGEGSRLTVL.

The rearrangement joins TRBV10-3 to TRBJ2-2; 14 bases agree with TRBD2. The germline CDR1 and CDR2 sequences are ENHRY and SYGVKD. The CDR3 extends over 18 amino acids. V lost 11 bases and J lost 3; bases outside the gene matches: 14. The CDR3 DNA is TGTGCCTCCTTACCTTCGGGGACTAGCGGGGGTGACACCGGGGAGCTGTTTTTT. Translated: CASLPSGTSGGDTGELFF.

CDR3 region: CASSPETGFGEKLFF. The CDR3 coding sequence is TGCGCCAGCAGCCCGGAGACAGGGTTCGGTGAAAAACTGTTTTTT. This chain joins TRBV5-1 and TRBJ1-4; 7 bases agree with TRBD1. The CDR3 length is 15 residues. Germline CDR1 reads SGHRS; CDR2 reads YFSETQ. The ends lost 4 bases at V and 7 bases at J; junction bases unmatched: 10.

This clone has just a few counts. The rearrangement links TRBV6-5 to TRBJ1-6; D ambiguous. The CDR3 consists of 14 residues. Per the germline V gene, CDR1 is MNHEY and CDR2 is SVGAGI. V lost 8 bases to trimming and J lost 0 bases, with 8 bases between them. The CDR3 nucleotides read TGTGCCAGCTGGTCGAGCTCCTATAATTCACCCCTCCACTTT. Residues: CASWSSSYNSPLHF.

This chain connects TRBV6-5 to TRBJ2-7, with 11 bases fitting TRBD1. CDR3 length equals 15 residues. Germline V gene lookup returns CDR1 MNHEY and CDR2 SVGAGI. Losses at the gene ends were 7 bases for V and 1 base for J; bases not matched to a gene: 6. CDR3 residues: CASTRDRGVSYEQYF. The CDR3 DNA reads TGTGCCAGCACTCGGGACAGGGGGGTATCCTACGAGCAGTACTTC.

This clone has a handful of counts. The J gene is TRBJ1-2, the V gene TRBV30; 7 bases agree with TRBD1. Germline-derived CDR1 and CDR2 are GTSNPN and SVGIG (reference sequence). The CDR3 covers 13 residues. V lost 2 bases to trimming and J lost 8 bases; unmatched junction nucleotides: 8. The CDR3 coding sequence is TGTGCCTGGAGTTATGAGGGGGCGCGCGGCTACACCTTC. Its protein is CAWSYEGARGYTF.

This clone has just one count. The J gene is TRBJ1-4, the V gene TRBV18; D perhaps matches TRBD1 (6 bases). CDR3 length: 14 amino acids. Trimming took off 2 bases at V and 7 bases at J, with 11 bases between the two ends. In germline, CDR1 is KGHSH, CDR2 LQKENI. Written as DNA, the CDR3 is TGTGCCAGCTCACCAAGGACAGCTTTTGAAAAACTGTTTTTT. Protein sequence: CASSPRTAFEKLFF.

This chain joins TRBV6-5 and TRBJ2-7; D unclear. The CDR3 sequence is 13 residues long. The V and J ends lost 7 bases and 5 bases respectively, with 15 bases between them. CDR1 MNHEY and CDR2 SVGAGI come from the germline V gene. The CDR3 is CASKMTGRDEQYF. The DNA of the CDR3 is TGTGCCAGCAAAATGACTGGCCGGGACGAGCAGTACTTC.

This clone has a single count. The V gene is TRBV9, the J gene TRBJ2-3; 9 bases are shared with TRBD2. Germline V lookup: CDR1 SGDLS, CDR2 YYNGEE. V dropped 3 bases and J dropped 5; count of bases not matched to a gene: 4. CDR3 length: 14 residues. The CDR3 nucleotides are TGTGCCAGCAGCGGGCGGGGGGGCTTAGATACGCAGTATTTT. As protein: CASSGRGGLDTQYF.

The V and J genes are TRBV10-3 and TRBJ1-1; weak D call: TRBD1 (6 bases). V gave up 6 bases and J gave up 7 bases, with 21 bases separating them. In germline, CDR1 is ENHRY, CDR2 SYGVKD. This CDR3 is 15 amino acids long. In nucleotides, the CDR3 is TGTGCCATCAGCGAGGGGTCCGGGACACCATATGAAGCTTTCTTT. Encoded protein: CAISEGSGTPYEAFF.